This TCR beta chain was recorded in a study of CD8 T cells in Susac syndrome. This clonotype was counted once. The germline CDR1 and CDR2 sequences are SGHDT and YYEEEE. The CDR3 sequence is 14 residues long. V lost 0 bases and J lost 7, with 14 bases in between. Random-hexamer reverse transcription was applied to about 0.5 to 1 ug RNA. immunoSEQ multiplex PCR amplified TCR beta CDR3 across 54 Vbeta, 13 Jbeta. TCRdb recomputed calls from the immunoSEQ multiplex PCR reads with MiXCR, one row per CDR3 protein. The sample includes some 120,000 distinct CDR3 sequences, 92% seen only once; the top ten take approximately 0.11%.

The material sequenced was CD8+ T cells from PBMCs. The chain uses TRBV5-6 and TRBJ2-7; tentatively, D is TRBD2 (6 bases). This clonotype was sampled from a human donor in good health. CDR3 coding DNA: TGTGCCAGCAGCTTGGGCCCCGCGGGGCGAGAGCAGTACTTC. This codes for CASSLGPAGREQYF.